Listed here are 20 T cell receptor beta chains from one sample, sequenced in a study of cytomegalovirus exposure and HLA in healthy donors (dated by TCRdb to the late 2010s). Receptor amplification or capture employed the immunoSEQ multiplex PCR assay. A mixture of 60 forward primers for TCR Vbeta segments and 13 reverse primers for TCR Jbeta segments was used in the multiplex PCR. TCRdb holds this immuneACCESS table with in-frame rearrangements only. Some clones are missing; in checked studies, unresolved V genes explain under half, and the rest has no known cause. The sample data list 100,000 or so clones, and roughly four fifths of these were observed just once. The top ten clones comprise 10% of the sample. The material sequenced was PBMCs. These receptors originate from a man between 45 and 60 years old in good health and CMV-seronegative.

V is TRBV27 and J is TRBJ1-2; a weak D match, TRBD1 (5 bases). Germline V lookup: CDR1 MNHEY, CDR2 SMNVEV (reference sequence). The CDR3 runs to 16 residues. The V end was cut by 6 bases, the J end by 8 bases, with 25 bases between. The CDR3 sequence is CASRRTGVGGEGGYTF. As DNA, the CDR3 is TGTGCCAGCAGACGGACTGGGGTTGGGGGGGAAGGCGGCTACACCTTC.

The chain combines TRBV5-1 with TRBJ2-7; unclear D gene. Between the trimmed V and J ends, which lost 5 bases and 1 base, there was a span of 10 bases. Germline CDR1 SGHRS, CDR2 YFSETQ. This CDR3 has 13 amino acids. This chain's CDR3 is CASRYGASYEQYF. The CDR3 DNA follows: TGCGCCAGCAGATATGGAGCTTCCTACGAGCAGTACTTC.

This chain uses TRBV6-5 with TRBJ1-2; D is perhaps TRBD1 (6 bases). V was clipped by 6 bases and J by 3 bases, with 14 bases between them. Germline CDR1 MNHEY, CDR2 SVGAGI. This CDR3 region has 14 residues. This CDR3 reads CASRPDSGYYGYTF. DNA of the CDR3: TGTGCCAGCAGACCGGACAGCGGATACTATGGCTACACCTTC.

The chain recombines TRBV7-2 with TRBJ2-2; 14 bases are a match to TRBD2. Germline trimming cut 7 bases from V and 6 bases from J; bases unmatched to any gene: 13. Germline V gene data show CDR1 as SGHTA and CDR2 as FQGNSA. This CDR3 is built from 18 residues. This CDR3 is CASNLGTSGSGRAGELFF. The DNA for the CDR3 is TGTGCCAGCAACCTAGGGACTAGCGGGAGTGGTAGGGCCGGGGAGCTGTTTTTT.

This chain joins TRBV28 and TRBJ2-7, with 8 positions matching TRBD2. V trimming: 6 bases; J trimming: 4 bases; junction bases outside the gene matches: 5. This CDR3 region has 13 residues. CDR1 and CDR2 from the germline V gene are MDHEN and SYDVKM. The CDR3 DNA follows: TGTGCCAGCAGAGAATCGGGGGGGTACGAGCAGTACTTC. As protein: CASRESGGYEQYF.

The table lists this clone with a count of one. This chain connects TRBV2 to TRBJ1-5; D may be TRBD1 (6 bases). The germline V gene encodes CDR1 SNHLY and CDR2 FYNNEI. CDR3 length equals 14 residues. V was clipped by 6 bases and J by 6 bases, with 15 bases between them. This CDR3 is CASSAGTFAQPQHF. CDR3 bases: TGTGCCAGCAGCGCCGGGACATTTGCTCAGCCCCAGCATTTT.

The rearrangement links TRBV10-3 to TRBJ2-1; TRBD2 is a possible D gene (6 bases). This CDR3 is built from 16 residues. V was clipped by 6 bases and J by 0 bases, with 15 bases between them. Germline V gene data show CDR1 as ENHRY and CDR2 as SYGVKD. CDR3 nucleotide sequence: TGTGCCATCAGGAGCAGGGACTCGAGCTCCTACAATGAGCAGTTCTTC. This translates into CAIRSRDSSSYNEQFF.

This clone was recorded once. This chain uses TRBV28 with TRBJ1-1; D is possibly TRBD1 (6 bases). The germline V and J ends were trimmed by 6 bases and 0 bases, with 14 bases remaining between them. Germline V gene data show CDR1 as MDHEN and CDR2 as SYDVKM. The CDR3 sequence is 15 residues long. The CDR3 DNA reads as TGTGCCAGCAGCCCTTACAGGACAGTGAACACTGAAGCTTTCTTT. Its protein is CASSPYRTVNTEAFF. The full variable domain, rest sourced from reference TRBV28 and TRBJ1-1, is DVKVTQSSRYLVKRTGEKVFLECVQDMDHENMFWYRQDPGLGLRLIYFSYDVKMKEKGDIPEGYSVSREKKERFSLILESASTNQTSMYLCASSPYRTVNTEAFFGQGTRLTVV.

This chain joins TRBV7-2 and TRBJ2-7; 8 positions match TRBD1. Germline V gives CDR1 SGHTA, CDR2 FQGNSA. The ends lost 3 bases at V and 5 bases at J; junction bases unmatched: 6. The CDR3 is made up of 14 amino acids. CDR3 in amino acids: CASSFGQGTNEQYF. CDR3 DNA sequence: TGTGCCAGCAGCTTTGGACAGGGTACTAACGAGCAGTACTTC.

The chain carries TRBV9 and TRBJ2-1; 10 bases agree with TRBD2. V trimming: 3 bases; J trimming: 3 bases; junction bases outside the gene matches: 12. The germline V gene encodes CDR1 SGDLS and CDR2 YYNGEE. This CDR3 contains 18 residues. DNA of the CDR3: TGTGCCAGCAGCGGGGCAAGGGCCGGGACTAGCGACTACAATGAGCAGTTCTTC. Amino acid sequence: CASSGARAGTSDYNEQFF.

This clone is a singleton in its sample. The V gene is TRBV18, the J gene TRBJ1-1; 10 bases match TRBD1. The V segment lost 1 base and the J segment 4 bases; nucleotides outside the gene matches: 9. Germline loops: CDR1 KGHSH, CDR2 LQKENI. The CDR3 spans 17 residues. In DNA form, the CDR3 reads TGTGCCAGCTCACCACAAGGGACAGGGGACGGGGGCACTGAAGCTTTCTTT. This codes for CASSPQGTGDGGTEAFF.

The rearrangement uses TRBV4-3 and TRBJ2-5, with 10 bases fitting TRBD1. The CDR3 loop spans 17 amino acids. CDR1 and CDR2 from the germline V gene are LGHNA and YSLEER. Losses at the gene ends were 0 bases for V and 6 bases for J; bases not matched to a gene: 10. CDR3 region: CASSQDSGTGVRQTQYF. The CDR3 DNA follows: TGCGCCAGCAGCCAAGATTCCGGGACAGGGGTCAGGCAGACCCAGTACTTC.

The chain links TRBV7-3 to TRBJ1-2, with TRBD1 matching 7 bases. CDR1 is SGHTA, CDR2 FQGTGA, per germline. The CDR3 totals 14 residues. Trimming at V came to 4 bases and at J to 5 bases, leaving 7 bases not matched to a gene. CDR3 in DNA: TGTGCCAGCAGCTCCCCCCCGGACAGGTATGGCTACACCTTC. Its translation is CASSSPPDRYGYTF.

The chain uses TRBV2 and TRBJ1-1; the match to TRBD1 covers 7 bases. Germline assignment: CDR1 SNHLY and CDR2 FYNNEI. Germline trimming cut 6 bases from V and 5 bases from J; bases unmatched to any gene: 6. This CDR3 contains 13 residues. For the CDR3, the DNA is TGTGCCAGCAGCGCCGGGACAGAAACTGAAGCTTTCTTT. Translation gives CASSAGTETEAFF.

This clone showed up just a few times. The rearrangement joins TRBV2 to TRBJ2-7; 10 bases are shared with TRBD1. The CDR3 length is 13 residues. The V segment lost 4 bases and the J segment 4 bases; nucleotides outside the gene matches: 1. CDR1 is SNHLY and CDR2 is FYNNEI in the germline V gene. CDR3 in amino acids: CASSGDRGYEQYF. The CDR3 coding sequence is TGTGCCAGCAGTGGGGACAGGGGATACGAGCAGTACTTC.

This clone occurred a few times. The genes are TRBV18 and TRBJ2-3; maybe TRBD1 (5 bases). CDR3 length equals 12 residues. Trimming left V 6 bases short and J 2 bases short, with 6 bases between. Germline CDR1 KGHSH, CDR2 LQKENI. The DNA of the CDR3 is TGTGCCAGCTCCAGGGACACAGATACGCAGTATTTT. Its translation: CASSRDTDTQYF.

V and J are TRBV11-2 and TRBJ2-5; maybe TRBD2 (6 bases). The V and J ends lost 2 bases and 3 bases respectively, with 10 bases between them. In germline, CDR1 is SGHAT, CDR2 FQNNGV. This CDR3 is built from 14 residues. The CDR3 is CASSLIRGKETQYF. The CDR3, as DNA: TGTGCCAGCAGCTTAATCCGCGGGAAAGAGACCCAGTACTTC.

This chain's CDR3 is CASSQRTGYHGDGYTF. The DNA for the CDR3 is TGTGCCAGTAGCCAAAGGACAGGCTACCATGGGGATGGCTACACCTTC. V is TRBV19 and J is TRBJ1-2; TRBD1 agrees at 7 bases. Germline V gene sequence: CDR1 LNHDA, CDR2 SQIVND (reference sequence). With 6 bases clipped from V and 6 bases from J, the junction kept 16 bases outside the gene matches. The CDR3 sequence is 16 residues long.

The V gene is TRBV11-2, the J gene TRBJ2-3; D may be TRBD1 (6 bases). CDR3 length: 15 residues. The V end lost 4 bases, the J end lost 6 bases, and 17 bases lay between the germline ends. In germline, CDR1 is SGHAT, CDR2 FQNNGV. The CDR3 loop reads CASSSLDRGADTQYF. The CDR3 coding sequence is TGTGCCAGCAGCTCGTTGGACAGAGGCGCGGATACGCAGTATTTT.

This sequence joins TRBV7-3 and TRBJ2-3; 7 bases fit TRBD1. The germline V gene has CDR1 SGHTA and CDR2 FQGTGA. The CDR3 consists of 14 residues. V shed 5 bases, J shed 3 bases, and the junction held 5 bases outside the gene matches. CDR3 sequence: CASSPTGATDTQYF. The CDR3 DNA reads TGTGCCAGCAGCCCCACAGGGGCGACAGATACGCAGTATTTT.